This is a list of T cell receptor beta chains from one sample in a study of OX40 agonist ivuxolimab in advanced cancers. TCRdb keeps only in-frame clones here, not all; method: immunoSEQ multiplex PCR. The sample yields around 67,000 clones, around nine tenths seen once. Sequenced here: CD4+ or CD8+ T cells sorted from blood, sampled in a trial of the OX40 agonist ivuxolimab. All receptors derive from an adult with an advanced solid tumor such as melanoma, head and neck, liver or kidney cancer. Both conserved end residues are part of each CDR3. A D gene is named only where the DNA matches it firmly. Some rows mark clone size as missing; the rest say once, few, many or name a class of expanded clone.

j_gene: TRBJ2-6; abundance: -; v_gene: TRBV15; d_gene: -; CDR3aa: CATSPRVSGANVLTF; CDR3nt: TGTGCCACCAGCCCTAGGGTCTCTGGGGCCAACGTCCTGACTTTC
j_gene: TRBJ2-7; abundance: -; v_gene: TRBV15; d_gene: TRBD1; CDR3aa: CATSSRTGGLGEQYF; CDR3nt: TGTGCCACCAGCAGTAGGACAGGGGGCCTAGGGGAGCAGTACTTC
j_gene: TRBJ2-1; abundance: -; v_gene: TRBV28; d_gene: TRBD2; CDR3aa: CASSTGLAGIRRANEQFF; CDR3nt: TGTGCCAGCAGTACCGGACTAGCAGGGATAAGGAGGGCCAATGAGCAGTTCTTC
j_gene: TRBJ2-5; abundance: -; v_gene: TRBV7-8; d_gene: TRBD2; CDR3aa: CASSVGLAGARGTQYF; CDR3nt: TGTGCCAGCAGCGTGGGACTAGCGGGGGCCCGGGGGACCCAGTACTTC
j_gene: TRBJ2-2; abundance: -; v_gene: TRBV2; d_gene: -; CDR3aa: CASALQGRDPGDGELFF; CDR3nt: TGTGCCAGCGCCCTCCAGGGAAGGGATCCTGGGGACGGGGAGCTGTTTTTT
j_gene: TRBJ1-2; abundance: -; v_gene: TRBV9; d_gene: -; CDR3aa: CASSVNGRSWGYTF; CDR3nt: TGTGCCAGCAGCGTGAACGGCAGGTCCTGGGGCTACACCTTC
j_gene: TRBJ2-7; abundance: -; v_gene: TRBV6-1; d_gene: -; CDR3aa: CASSEALRGQLSTYEQYF; CDR3nt: TGTGCCAGCAGTGAAGCGCTTCGAGGGCAACTCTCCACCTACGAGCAGTACTTC
j_gene: TRBJ2-3; abundance: -; v_gene: TRBV7-2; d_gene: -; CDR3aa: CASSLYTDTQYF; CDR3nt: TGTGCCAGCAGCTTATACACAGATACGCAGTATTTT
j_gene: TRBJ2-2; abundance: -; v_gene: TRBV6-6; d_gene: -; CDR3aa: CASSYSQGLGTGELFF; CDR3nt: TGTGCCAGCAGTTACTCGCAGGGGTTAGGCACCGGGGAGCTGTTTTTT
j_gene: TRBJ2-4; abundance: -; v_gene: TRBV7-8; d_gene: TRBD2; CDR3aa: CASSIRLAKNNIQYF; CDR3nt: TGTGCCAGCAGCATAAGACTAGCGAAAAATAACATTCAGTACTTC
j_gene: TRBJ1-2; abundance: once; v_gene: TRBV19; d_gene: -; CDR3aa: CASILQGTNYGYTF; CDR3nt: TGTGCCAGTATCTTGCAGGGGACCAACTATGGCTACACCTTC
j_gene: TRBJ2-7; abundance: -; v_gene: TRBV7-2; d_gene: -; CDR3aa: CASSRVAGEQYF; CDR3nt: TGTGCCAGCAGCCGAGTAGCCGGCGAGCAGTACTTC
j_gene: TRBJ2-3; abundance: -; v_gene: TRBV19; d_gene: -; CDR3aa: CASSIGQRTDTQYF; CDR3nt: TGTGCCAGTAGTATAGGACAGAGAACAGATACGCAGTATTTT
j_gene: TRBJ1-5; abundance: -; v_gene: TRBV5-4; d_gene: -; CDR3aa: CASSLGGDQPQHF; CDR3nt: TGTGCCAGCAGCTTGGGGGGGGATCAGCCCCAGCATTTT
j_gene: TRBJ2-7; abundance: -; v_gene: TRBV5-1; d_gene: -; CDR3aa: CASSFLLGGSYEQYF; CDR3nt: TGCGCCAGCAGCTTTTTGTTGGGCGGGTCCTACGAGCAGTACTTC
j_gene: TRBJ2-2; abundance: -; v_gene: TRBV11-3; d_gene: -; CDR3aa: CASSYSGAGELFF; CDR3nt: TGTGCCAGCAGTTATAGCGGCGCCGGGGAGCTGTTTTTT
j_gene: TRBJ2-3; abundance: -; v_gene: TRBV6-5; d_gene: -; CDR3aa: CASTPSRGVPDTQYF; CDR3nt: TGTGCCAGCACCCCTTCCCGAGGGGTTCCGGATACGCAGTATTTT
j_gene: TRBJ1-2; abundance: -; v_gene: TRBV19; d_gene: -; CDR3aa: CASSLPAGGYTF; CDR3nt: TGTGCCAGTAGTTTACCGGCGGGGGGCTACACCTTC
j_gene: TRBJ2-1; abundance: -; v_gene: TRBV7-7; d_gene: TRBD1; CDR3aa: CASSLVQGANEQFF; CDR3nt: TGTGCTAGCAGCTTAGTACAGGGGGCAAATGAGCAGTTCTTC
j_gene: TRBJ2-2; abundance: -; v_gene: TRBV5-6; d_gene: -; CDR3aa: CASSLARGRNTGELFF; CDR3nt: TGTGCCAGCAGCTTGGCCAGGGGACGGAACACCGGGGAGCTGTTTTTT
j_gene: TRBJ2-7; abundance: -; v_gene: TRBV2; d_gene: -; CDR3aa: CASSEDRHGTYEQYF; CDR3nt: TGTGCCAGCAGTGAAGACAGGCATGGGACCTACGAGCAGTACTTC
j_gene: TRBJ2-7; abundance: -; v_gene: TRBV14; d_gene: -; CDR3aa: CASSQATTYEQYF; CDR3nt: TGTGCCAGCAGCCAAGCCACGACCTACGAGCAGTACTTC
j_gene: TRBJ2-3; abundance: -; v_gene: TRBV6-6; d_gene: -; CDR3aa: CASSPPGADTQYF; CDR3nt: TGTGCCAGCAGCCCCCCCGGGGCAGATACGCAGTATTTT
j_gene: TRBJ2-3; abundance: -; v_gene: TRBV15; d_gene: -; CDR3aa: CATSRGTGSTDTQYF; CDR3nt: TGTGCCACCAGCAGAGGAACAGGGAGCACAGATACGCAGTATTTT
j_gene: TRBJ2-5; abundance: -; v_gene: TRBV4-3; d_gene: TRBD2; CDR3aa: CASSQDSPLAGVETQYF; CDR3nt: TGCGCCAGCAGCCAAGACAGTCCACTAGCGGGGGTGGAGACCCAGTACTTC
j_gene: TRBJ1-3; abundance: once; v_gene: TRBV15; d_gene: -; CDR3aa: CATSREIQSAGNTIYF; CDR3nt: TGTGCCACCAGCAGAGAGATTCAGTCGGCCGGAAACACCATATATTTT
j_gene: TRBJ2-7; abundance: -; v_gene: TRBV30; d_gene: -; CDR3aa: CAWSQPPGSFEQYF; CDR3nt: TGTGCCTGGAGTCAGCCACCCGGGAGTTTCGAGCAGTACTTC
j_gene: TRBJ1-1; abundance: -; v_gene: TRBV5-6; d_gene: TRBD1; CDR3aa: CASSVGQPSTEAFF; CDR3nt: TGTGCCAGCAGCGTGGGACAGCCTTCCACTGAAGCTTTCTTT
j_gene: TRBJ2-7; abundance: once; v_gene: TRBV7-3; d_gene: TRBD2; CDR3aa: CASSPSGTAGGGSYEQYF; CDR3nt: TGTGCCAGCAGCCCCTCGGGAACAGCGGGCGGGGGGTCCTACGAGCAGTACTTC
j_gene: TRBJ1-4; abundance: -; v_gene: TRBV30; d_gene: -; CDR3aa: CAGRTFEKLFF; CDR3nt: TGTGCCGGACGGACCTTCGAAAAACTGTTTTTT
j_gene: TRBJ2-3; abundance: -; v_gene: TRBV11-2; d_gene: TRBD2; CDR3aa: CASSATSGTQYF; CDR3nt: TGTGCCAGCAGCGCGACTAGCGGTACGCAGTATTTT
j_gene: TRBJ2-3; abundance: -; v_gene: TRBV11-3; d_gene: -; CDR3aa: CASSEGTDTQYF; CDR3nt: TGTGCCAGCAGCGAGGGCACAGATACGCAGTATTTT
j_gene: TRBJ2-5; abundance: -; v_gene: TRBV5-8; d_gene: TRBD1; CDR3aa: CASSGGQGARRQETQYF; CDR3nt: TGTGCCAGCAGCGGGGGACAGGGGGCGAGGAGGCAAGAGACCCAGTACTTC
j_gene: TRBJ2-2; abundance: -; v_gene: TRBV7-3; d_gene: TRBD1; CDR3aa: CASSKTTGGGTGELFF; CDR3nt: TGTGCCAGCAGCAAAACGACAGGGGGCGGAACCGGGGAGCTGTTTTTT
j_gene: TRBJ2-1; abundance: -; v_gene: TRBV11-3; d_gene: TRBD2; CDR3aa: CASSLTQAGGRNEQFF; CDR3nt: TGTGCCAGCAGCTTAACGCAAGCGGGGGGGCGGAATGAGCAGTTCTTC
j_gene: TRBJ1-2; abundance: -; v_gene: TRBV14; d_gene: -; CDR3aa: CASSRSSGRNYGYTF; CDR3nt: TGTGCCAGCAGCCGGTCCTCGGGACGAAACTATGGCTACACCTTC
j_gene: TRBJ1-6; abundance: few; v_gene: TRBV5-4; d_gene: -; CDR3aa: CASSLGEVYNSPLHF; CDR3nt: TGTGCCAGCAGCTTGGGGGAGGTCTATAATTCACCCCTCCACTTT
j_gene: TRBJ1-2; abundance: -; v_gene: TRBV9; d_gene: TRBD1; CDR3aa: CASSRQGVSYGYTF; CDR3nt: TGTGCCAGCAGCCGACAGGGGGTGAGCTATGGCTACACCTTC
j_gene: TRBJ2-1; abundance: -; v_gene: TRBV7-2; d_gene: -; CDR3aa: CASSPRPDNEQFF; CDR3nt: TGTGCCAGCAGCCCAAGACCCGACAATGAGCAGTTCTTC
j_gene: TRBJ1-1; abundance: -; v_gene: TRBV9; d_gene: TRBD1; CDR3aa: CASSVARTGFTEAFF; CDR3nt: TGTGCCAGCAGCGTAGCCAGGACAGGGTTCACTGAAGCTTTCTTT
j_gene: TRBJ1-2; abundance: -; v_gene: TRBV28; d_gene: -; CDR3aa: CASSLGGDYGYTF; CDR3nt: TGTGCCAGCAGTTTGGGGGGGGACTATGGCTACACCTTC